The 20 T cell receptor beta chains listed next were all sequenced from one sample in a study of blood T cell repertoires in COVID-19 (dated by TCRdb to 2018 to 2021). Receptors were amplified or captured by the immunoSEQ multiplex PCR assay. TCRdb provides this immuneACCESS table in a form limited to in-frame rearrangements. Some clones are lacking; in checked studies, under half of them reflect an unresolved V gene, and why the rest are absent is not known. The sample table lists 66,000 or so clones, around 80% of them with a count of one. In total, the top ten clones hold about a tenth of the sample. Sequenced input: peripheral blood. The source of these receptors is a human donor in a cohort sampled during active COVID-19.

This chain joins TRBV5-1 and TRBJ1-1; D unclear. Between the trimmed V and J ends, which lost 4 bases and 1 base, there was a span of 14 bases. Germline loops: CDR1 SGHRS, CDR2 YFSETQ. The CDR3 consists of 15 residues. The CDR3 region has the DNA TGCGCCAGCAGCCTCCAGGCCTCTCCGAACACTGAAGCTTTCTTT. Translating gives CASSLQASPNTEAFF.

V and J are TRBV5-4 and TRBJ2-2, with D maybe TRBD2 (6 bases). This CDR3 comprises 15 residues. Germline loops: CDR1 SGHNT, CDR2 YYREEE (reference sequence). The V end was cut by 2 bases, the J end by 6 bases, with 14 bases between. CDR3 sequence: CASSFGLAQAGELFF. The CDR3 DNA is TGTGCCAGCAGCTTTGGGCTAGCGCAGGCCGGGGAGCTGTTTTTT.

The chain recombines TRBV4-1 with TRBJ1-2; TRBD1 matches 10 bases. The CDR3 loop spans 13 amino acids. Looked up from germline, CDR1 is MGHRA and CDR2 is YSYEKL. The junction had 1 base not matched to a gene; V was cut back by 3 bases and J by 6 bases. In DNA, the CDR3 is TGCGCCAGCAGCCAGGGGACAGGGGATGGCTACACCTTC. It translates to CASSQGTGDGYTF.

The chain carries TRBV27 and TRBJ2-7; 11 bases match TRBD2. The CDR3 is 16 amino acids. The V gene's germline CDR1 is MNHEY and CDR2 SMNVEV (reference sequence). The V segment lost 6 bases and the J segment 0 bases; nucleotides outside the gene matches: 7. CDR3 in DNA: TGTGCCAGCAGCCCCCGGACTAGCGGGCTCTCCTACGAGCAGTACTTC. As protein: CASSPRTSGLSYEQYF.

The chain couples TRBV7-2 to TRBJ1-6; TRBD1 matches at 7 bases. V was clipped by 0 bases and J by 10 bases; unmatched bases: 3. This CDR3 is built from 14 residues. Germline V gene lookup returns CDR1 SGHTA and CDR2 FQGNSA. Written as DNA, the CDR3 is TGTGCCAGCAGCTTAGCGACAGGGAGATCACCCCTCCACTTT. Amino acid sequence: CASSLATGRSPLHF.

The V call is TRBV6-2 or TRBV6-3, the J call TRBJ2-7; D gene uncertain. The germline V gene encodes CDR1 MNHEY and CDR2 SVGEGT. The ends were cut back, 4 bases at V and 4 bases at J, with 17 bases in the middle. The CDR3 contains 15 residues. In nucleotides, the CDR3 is TGTGCCAGCAGTTCTCTAGTCCTGCAATGGTACGAGCAGTACTTC. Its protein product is CASSSLVLQWYEQYF.

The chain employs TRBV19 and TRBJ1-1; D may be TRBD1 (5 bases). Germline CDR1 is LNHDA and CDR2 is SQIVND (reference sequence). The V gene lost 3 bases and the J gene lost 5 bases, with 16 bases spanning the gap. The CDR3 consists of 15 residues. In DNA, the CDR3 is TGTGCCAGTAGTATCCCGGGGGGGAGAAGGACTGAAGCTTTCTTT. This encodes CASSIPGGRRTEAFF.

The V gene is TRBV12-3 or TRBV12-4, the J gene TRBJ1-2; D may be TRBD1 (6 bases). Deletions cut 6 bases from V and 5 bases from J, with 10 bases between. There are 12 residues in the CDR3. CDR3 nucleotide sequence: TGTGCCAGCAGCTACGGACAGTATGGCTACACCTTC. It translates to CASSYGQYGYTF.

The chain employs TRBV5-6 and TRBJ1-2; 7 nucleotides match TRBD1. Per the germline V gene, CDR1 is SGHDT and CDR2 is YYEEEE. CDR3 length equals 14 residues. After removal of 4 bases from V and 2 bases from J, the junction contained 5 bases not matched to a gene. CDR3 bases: TGTGCCAGCAGCCTCGGGACAGCGAACTATGGCTACACCTTC. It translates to CASSLGTANYGYTF.

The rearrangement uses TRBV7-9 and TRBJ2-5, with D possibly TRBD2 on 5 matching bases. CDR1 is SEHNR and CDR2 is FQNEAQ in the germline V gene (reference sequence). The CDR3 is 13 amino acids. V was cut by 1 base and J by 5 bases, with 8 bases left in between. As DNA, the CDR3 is TGTGCCAGCAGCTTAGGGACGGGGGAGACCCAGTACTTC. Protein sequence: CASSLGTGETQYF.

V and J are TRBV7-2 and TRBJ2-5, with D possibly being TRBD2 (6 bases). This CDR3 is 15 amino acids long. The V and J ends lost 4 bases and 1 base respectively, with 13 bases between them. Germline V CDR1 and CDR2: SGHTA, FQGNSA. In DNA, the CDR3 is TGTGCCAGCAGCTCCTCTAGCGCCGCCCAAGAGACCCAGTACTTC. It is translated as CASSSSSAAQETQYF.

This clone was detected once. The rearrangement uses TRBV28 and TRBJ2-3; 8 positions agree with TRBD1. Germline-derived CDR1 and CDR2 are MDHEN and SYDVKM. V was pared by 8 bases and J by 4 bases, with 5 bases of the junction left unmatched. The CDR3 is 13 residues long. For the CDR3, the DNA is TGTGCCAGCGGACAGGGTAGGGCAGATACGCAGTATTTT. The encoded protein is CASGQGRADTQYF.

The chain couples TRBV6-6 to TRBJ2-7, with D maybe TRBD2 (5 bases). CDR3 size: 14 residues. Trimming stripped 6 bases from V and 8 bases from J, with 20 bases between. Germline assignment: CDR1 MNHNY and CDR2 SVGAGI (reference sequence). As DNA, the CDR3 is TGTGCCAGCAGACCAGACTACCCCGACCTCAAGCAGTACTTC. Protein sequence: CASRPDYPDLKQYF.

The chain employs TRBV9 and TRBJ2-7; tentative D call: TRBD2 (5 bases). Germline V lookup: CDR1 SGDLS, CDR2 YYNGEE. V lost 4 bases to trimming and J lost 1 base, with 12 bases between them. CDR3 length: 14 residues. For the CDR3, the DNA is TGTGCCAGCAGCCTCCGACCGGGGTCCTACGAGCAGTACTTC. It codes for CASSLRPGSYEQYF.

CDR3 residues: CASSLRSNNQPQHF. Here the CDR3 DNA reads TGTGCCAGCAGTTTACGGTCAAACAATCAGCCCCAGCATTTT. The chain couples TRBV28 to TRBJ1-5; D call uncertain. This CDR3 is 14 amino acids long. Per the germline V gene, CDR1 is MDHEN and CDR2 is SYDVKM. The V end lost 2 bases, the J end lost 3 bases, and 8 bases lay between the germline ends.

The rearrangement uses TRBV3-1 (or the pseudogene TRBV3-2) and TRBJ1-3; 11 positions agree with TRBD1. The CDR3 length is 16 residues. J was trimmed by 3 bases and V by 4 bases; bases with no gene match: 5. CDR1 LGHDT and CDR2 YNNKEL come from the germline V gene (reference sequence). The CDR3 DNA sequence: TGTGCCAGCAGCCCCTGGACAGGGGGCGTTGGAAACACCATATATTTT. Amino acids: CASSPWTGGVGNTIYF.

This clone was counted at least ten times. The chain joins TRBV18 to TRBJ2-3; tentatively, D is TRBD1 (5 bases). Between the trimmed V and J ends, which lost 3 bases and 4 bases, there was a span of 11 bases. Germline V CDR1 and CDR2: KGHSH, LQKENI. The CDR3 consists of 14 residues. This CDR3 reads CASSPGRAPDTQYF. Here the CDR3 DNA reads TGTGCCAGCTCACCGGGCAGGGCCCCAGATACGCAGTATTTT. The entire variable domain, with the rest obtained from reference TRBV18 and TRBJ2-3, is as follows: NAGVMQNPRHLVRRRGQEARLRCSPMKGHSHVYWYRQLPEEGLKFMVYLQKENIIDESGMPKERFSAEFPKEGPSILRIQQVVRGDSAAYFCASSPGRAPDTQYFGPGTRLTVL.

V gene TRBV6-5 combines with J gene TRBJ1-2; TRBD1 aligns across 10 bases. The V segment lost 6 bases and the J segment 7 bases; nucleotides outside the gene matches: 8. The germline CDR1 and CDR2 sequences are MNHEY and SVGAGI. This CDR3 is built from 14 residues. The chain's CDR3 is CASRTGTGAGGYTF. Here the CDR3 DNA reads TGTGCCAGCAGGACTGGGACAGGGGCCGGTGGCTACACCTTC.

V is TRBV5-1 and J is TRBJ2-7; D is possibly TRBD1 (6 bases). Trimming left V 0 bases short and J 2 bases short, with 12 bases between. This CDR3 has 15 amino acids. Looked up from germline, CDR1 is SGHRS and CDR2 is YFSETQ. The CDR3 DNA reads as TGCGCCAGCAGCTTGGCCGTCAGGGGAACCTACGAGCAGTACTTC. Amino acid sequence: CASSLAVRGTYEQYF.

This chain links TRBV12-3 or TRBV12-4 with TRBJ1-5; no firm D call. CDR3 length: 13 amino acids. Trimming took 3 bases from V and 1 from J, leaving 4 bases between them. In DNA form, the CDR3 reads TGTGCCAGCAGTTTCGAGAGCAATCAGCCCCAGCATTTT. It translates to CASSFESNQPQHF.